The next 11 T cell receptor beta chains were all read from a single sample in a study of cytomegalovirus exposure and HLA in healthy donors. Researchers ran the PCR with 60 Vbeta and 13 Jbeta primers. Assay: immunoSEQ multiplex PCR; the TCRdb copy retains only in-frame clones and omits some. The repertoire table contains 60,000 or so clones. Sequencing was carried out using PBMCs. The receptor set was obtained from a man aged 50 to 59 in good health and CMV-seropositive.

The genes are TRBV6-5 and TRBJ2-1, with 9 bases identical to TRBD2. From germline, CDR1 is MNHEY and CDR2 SVGAGI. The CDR3 is 14 amino acids. The V and J ends lost 7 bases and 9 bases, in that order; junction bases with no gene match: 10. In DNA form, the CDR3 reads TGTGCCAGCAAAGCTAGCGGGGCCCCGGGTGAGCAGTTCTTC. Residues: CASKASGAPGEQFF.

The chain links TRBV6-1 to TRBJ1-3, with D perhaps TRBD1 (6 bases). Germline V gene data show CDR1 as MNHNS and CDR2 as SASEGT. This CDR3 comprises 16 residues. V lost 2 bases, J lost 4 bases, and 15 bases lay in between. The CDR3, as DNA: TGTGCCAGCAGTGAATGGGCTGGGGACAAAGGAAACACCATATATTTT. Its translation is CASSEWAGDKGNTIYF.

The chain recombines TRBV27 with TRBJ1-4, with unresolved D. This CDR3 has 13 residues. Trimming shortened V by 7 bases and J by 7 bases, and 13 bases separated the two germline ends. The V gene's germline CDR1 is MNHEY and CDR2 SMNVEV (reference sequence). In nucleotides, the CDR3 is TGTGCCAGCACTCTCGGGGTGGGTGAAAAACTGTTTTTT. Its translation: CASTLGVGEKLFF. Using reference TRBV27 and TRBJ1-4 for the parts outside the CDR3, the full variable domain is EAQVTQNPRYLITVTGKKLTVTCSQNMNHEYMSWYRQDPGLGLRQIYYSMNVEVTDKGDVPEGYKVSRKEKRNFPLILESPSPNQTSLYFCASTLGVGEKLFFGSGTQLSVL.

This chain joins TRBV18 and TRBJ1-2; TRBD1 is a possible D gene (5 bases). V was shortened by 0 bases and J by 6 bases, with 11 bases between the two germline ends. Germline CDR1 is KGHSH and CDR2 is LQKENI. The CDR3 length is 14 residues. CDR3 in amino acids: CASSPPFDRDGYTF. The CDR3 nucleotides read TGTGCCAGCTCACCACCGTTCGACAGAGATGGCTACACCTTC.

The chain recombines TRBV27 with TRBJ2-3, with TRBD2 matching 8 bases. The V and J ends lost 6 bases and 7 bases, in that order; junction bases with no gene match: 12. CDR1 and CDR2 from the germline V gene are MNHEY and SMNVEV (reference sequence). The length of the CDR3 is 15 residues. The CDR3 sequence is CASRSAGVGENTQYF. The CDR3 DNA follows: TGTGCCAGCAGGTCAGCGGGAGTAGGTGAGAATACGCAGTATTTT.

The V and J genes are TRBV7-9 and TRBJ2-5, with 7 positions matching TRBD2. V shed 8 bases, J shed 2 bases, and the junction held 5 bases outside the gene matches. Germline V lookup: CDR1 SEHNR, CDR2 FQNEAQ (reference sequence). CDR3 length equals 13 residues. DNA of the CDR3: TGTGCCAGCCTGGGACTACTTCAAGAGACCCAGTACTTC. Translating it yields CASLGLLQETQYF.

The V gene is TRBV19, the J gene TRBJ2-7; 9 bases match TRBD1. Trimming took 6 bases from V and 3 from J; bases not matched to a gene: 9. The CDR3 covers 15 residues. Looked up from germline, CDR1 is LNHDA and CDR2 is SQIVND (reference sequence). The CDR3 spells CASRRRPGQGYEQYF. The DNA of the CDR3 is TGTGCCAGTAGGCGGAGACCGGGACAGGGCTACGAGCAGTACTTC.

The chain has TRBV6-5 and TRBJ2-7; no reliable D call. Germline CDR1 MNHEY, CDR2 SVGAGI. The CDR3 has 15 amino acids. Trimming cost V 2 bases and J 6 bases, with 17 bases left between them. CDR3 sequence: CASSYQTPDLSEQYF. The CDR3 DNA is TGTGCCAGCAGTTACCAGACTCCCGACCTATCCGAGCAGTACTTC.

The chain links TRBV4-1 to TRBJ2-1, with 9 nucleotides matching TRBD2. V was pared by 2 bases and J by 10 bases, with 3 bases of the junction left unmatched. Germline lookup yields CDR1 MGHRA and CDR2 YSYEKL. CDR3 length: 13 residues. CDR3 nucleotides: TGCGCCAGCAGCCAAATTAGCGGGAGCGAGCAGTTCTTC. This encodes CASSQISGSEQFF.

The V gene is TRBV7-8, the J gene TRBJ1-5; D gene uncertain. There are 13 residues in the CDR3. V lost 3 bases and J 4 bases, leaving 7 bases between the germline ends. CDR1 and CDR2 (germline): SGHVS, FQNEAQ. The CDR3 coding sequence is TGTGCCAGCAGCTTTGGCAGGAATCAGCCCCAGCATTTT. Its translation: CASSFGRNQPQHF. Full variable domain (rest looked up from reference TRBV7-8 and TRBJ1-5): GAGVSQSPRYKVAKRGQDVALRCDPISGHVSLFWYQQALGQGPEFLTYFQNEAQLDKSGLPSDRFFAERPEGSVSTLKIQRTQQEDSAVYLCASSFGRNQPQHFGDGTRLSIL.

V and J are TRBV7-9 and TRBJ2-7; no clear D. The CDR3 runs to 17 residues. In germline, CDR1 is SEHNR, CDR2 FQNEAQ (reference sequence). Trimming left V 4 bases short and J 2 bases short, with 21 bases between. DNA for the CDR3: TGTGCCAGCAGCTCAGTGGTGGCGCGGCGATCCGCCTACGAGCAGTACTTC. Protein: CASSSVVARRSAYEQYF.